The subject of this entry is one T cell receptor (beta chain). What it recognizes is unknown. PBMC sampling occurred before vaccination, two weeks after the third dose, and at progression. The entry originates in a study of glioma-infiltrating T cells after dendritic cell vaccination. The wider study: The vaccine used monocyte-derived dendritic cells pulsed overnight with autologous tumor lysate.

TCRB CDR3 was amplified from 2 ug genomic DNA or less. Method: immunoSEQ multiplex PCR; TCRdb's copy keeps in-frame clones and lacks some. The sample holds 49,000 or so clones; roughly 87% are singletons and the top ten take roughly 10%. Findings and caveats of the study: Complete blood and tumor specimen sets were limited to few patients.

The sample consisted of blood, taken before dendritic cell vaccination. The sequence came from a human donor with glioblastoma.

CDR3 in amino acids: CASRPGQLPNYGYTF. CDR3 DNA: TGTGCCAGCCGTCCGGGACAGCTACCGAACTATGGCTACACCTTC. The chain has TRBV6-5 and TRBJ1-2; 7 nucleotides align to TRBD1. The length of the CDR3 is 15 residues. Germline V gene data show CDR1 as MNHEY and CDR2 as SVGAGI. J gave up 2 bases and V 8 bases, and 11 bases lay outside the gene matches.